These T cell receptor beta chains were read from a single sample in a study of shared clonotypes between healthy human individuals. Method: immunoSEQ multiplex PCR; TCRdb's copy keeps in-frame clones and lacks some. Of some 2.1 million clones detected, around 93% appear once; the ten largest clones hold approximately 1.6%. Source material: naive CD8+ T cells from PBMCs. These receptors all stem from a man aged 18 to 30 in good health. Some clones in this sample may be carry-over from other donors' samples. The CDR3 runs from the conserved cysteine through the conserved F or W. A D gene is named only where the DNA matches it firmly. Clone size is given for some rows only: seen once, a few or many times, or a class if the clone is expanded.

>.|TRBV9|TRBD2|TRBJ2-1
TGTGCCAGCAGCGCCGATAGACTAGCGGGAGGACTCAATGAGCAGTTCTTC
CASSADRLAGGLNEQFF
>.|TRBV9|.|TRBJ2-4
TGTGCCAGCAGCCCAGGGGGGCAGGGCGGAAACATTCAGTACTTC
CASSPGGQGGNIQYF
>.|TRBV27|.|TRBJ2-2
TGTGCCAGCAGCTCCCGGGACACCGGGGAGCTGTTTTTT
CASSSRDTGELFF
>.|TRBV9|.|TRBJ2-7
TGTGCCAGCAGCGTAGCGGGGACTCCCTTGAGCGAGCAGTACTTC
CASSVAGTPLSEQYF
>.|TRBV27|TRBD1|TRBJ2-2
TGTGCCAGCCGGAACAGGGGCCCGAACACCGGGGAGCTGTTTTTT
CASRNRGPNTGELFF
>.|TRBV20-1|.|TRBJ1-2
TGCAGTGCTCCCCCGTCCCACACCTTC
CSAPPSHTF
>.|TRBV28|TRBD1|TRBJ2-1
TGTGCCACGCGAACAGGGGTCTACAATGAGCAGTTCTTC
CATRTGVYNEQFF
>.|TRBV7-8|.|TRBJ2-1
TGTGCCAGCAGCTTATACAGGGCCTCCTACAATGAGCAGTTCTTC
CASSLYRASYNEQFF
>.|TRBV7-9|.|TRBJ1-4
TGTGCCAGCAGCTCCACGGCGGAAGGGGGAACTAATGAAAAACTGTTTTTT
CASSSTAEGGTNEKLFF
>once|TRBV25-1|.|TRBJ2-1
TGTGCCAGCAGTATGGGGATTCGGAATGAGCAGTTCTTC
CASSMGIRNEQFF
>.|TRBV7-9|.|TRBJ1-1
TGTGCCAGCAGCACGACGGAGAACACTGTAGCTTTCTTT
CASSTTENTVAFF
>.|TRBV7-2|TRBD2|TRBJ2-1
TGTGCCAGCAGCTCCCGGACTAGCGGAAACAATGAGCAGTTCTTC
CASSSRTSGNNEQFF
>.|TRBV28|.|TRBJ2-1
TGTGCCAGCAGTCTGGCCCATGAGCAGTTCTTC
CASSLAHEQFF
>.|TRBV10-3|TRBD1|TRBJ2-2
TGTGCCATCAGTGAGCCGAACGATACAGGGGGCCCCGGGGAGCTGTTTTTT
CAISEPNDTGGPGELFF
>once|TRBV9|TRBD2|TRBJ2-2
TGTGCCAGCAGCGGGAGCGGGGTATATACCGGGGAGCTGTTTTTT
CASSGSGVYTGELFF
>.|TRBV5-1|.|TRBJ2-4
TGCGCCAGCAGCTTGGAAACAGGGTTAAGGGGGACAAAAGCCAAAAACATTCAGTACTTC
CASSLETGLRGTKAKNIQYF
>.|TRBV7-9|TRBD2|TRBJ2-2
TGTGCCAGCAGCTTCATAGCGGGGGACACCGGGGAGCTGTTTTTT
CASSFIAGDTGELFF
>.|TRBV5-1|TRBD1|TRBJ1-4
TGCGCCAGCAGCTCGACACCCGATGCTACAGGGGAGGGGGAAAAACTGTTTTTT
CASSSTPDATGEGEKLFF
>.|TRBV28|.|TRBJ1-2
TGTGCCAGCAGGCCCACAGGCCCATCGTTCTATGGCTACACCTTC
CASRPTGPSFYGYTF
>.|TRBV27|TRBD1|TRBJ2-7
TGTGCCAGCAGCCAACATAGACCGGACAGGGCCAGGCTAGCGCACTACGAGCAGTACTTC
CASSQHRPDRARLAHYEQYF